The clone carrying this TCR beta chain was recorded a few times. No antigen is known for it. Other DNA sequences from this sample encode an identical CDR3 as well. Germline V gene data show CDR1 as LNHDA and CDR2 as SQIVND (reference sequence). V lost 2 bases and J 3 bases, leaving 10 bases between the germline ends. The CDR3 sequence is 14 residues long. Only Caucasian adults living in Nashville, Tennessee served as donors. The entry originates in a study of shared clonotypes between healthy human individuals. Study-wide background: Each donor's CD8 memory used one plate, CD8 naive two, each CD4 subset three. Study observations and caveats: The sampled material consisted only of blood, and tissue repertoires are likely to differ.

In the study's own analysis: ImmunoSEQ sequences covered only the junction and lacked quality scores; filtering therefore differed. Here immunoSEQ multiplex PCR was the method, and the copy in TCRdb shows in-frame clones only, minus some. That table gives V, J and clone size, and the DNA gave D and trimming. The table has about 340,000 clones, around 67% seen once. The sample comprised memory CD4+ T cells sorted from blood. Documented subset: CD45RA-negative fraction. This receptor was taken from a man aged 25 to 40 in good health. V gene TRBV19 combines with J gene TRBJ1-1; D is possibly TRBD1 (6 bases). The chain's CDR3 is CASSIWGLDTEAFF. CDR3 nucleotide sequence: TGTGCCAGTAGTATATGGGGGCTCGACACTGAAGCTTTCTTT.